This T cell receptor (beta chain) was captured in a study of blood T cell repertoires in COVID-19. About the study: COVID-19 samples, acute and convalescent, were from the United States, Italy and Spain. PBMCs, B-cell-depleted T cells, or T cells were the source of the cDNA or gDNA that made up the material.

Germline V gene data show CDR1 as LGHNA and CDR2 as YSLEER. Trimming took off 0 bases at V and 2 bases at J, with 11 bases between the two ends. The CDR3 sequence is 17 residues long. In the authors' methods: Using reference gene primer amplification, nucleated cell counts were estimated. Sequencing was performed with immunoSEQ multiplex PCR; in TCRdb, only in-frame clones are kept and a portion is missing. That table gives V, J and clone size, and the DNA gave D and trimming. The sample records about 50,000 clones, 80% to 90% being singletons. Sequenced input: peripheral blood. The receptor was isolated from a human donor in a cohort sampled during active COVID-19. The donor label of this sample is uncertain. The chain recombines TRBV4-3 with TRBJ1-6, with unresolved D. CDR3 coding DNA: TGCGCCAGCAGCCAAGATCGAGGGAGGGCCTATAATTCACCCCTCCACTTT. It translates to CASSQDRGRAYNSPLHF.